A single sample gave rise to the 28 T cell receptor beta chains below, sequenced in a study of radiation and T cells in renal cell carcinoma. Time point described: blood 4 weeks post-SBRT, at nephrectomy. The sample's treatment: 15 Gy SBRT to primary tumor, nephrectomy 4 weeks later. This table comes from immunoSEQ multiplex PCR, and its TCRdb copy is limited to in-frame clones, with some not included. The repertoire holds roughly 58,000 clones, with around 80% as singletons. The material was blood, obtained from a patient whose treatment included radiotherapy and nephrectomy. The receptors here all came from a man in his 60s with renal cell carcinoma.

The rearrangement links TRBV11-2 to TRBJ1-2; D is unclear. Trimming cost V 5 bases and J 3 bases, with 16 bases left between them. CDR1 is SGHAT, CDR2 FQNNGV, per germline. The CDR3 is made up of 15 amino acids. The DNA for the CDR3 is TGTGCCAGCAGCCTAAGGGTCGGAATTGACTATGGCTACACCTTC. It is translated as CASSLRVGIDYGYTF.

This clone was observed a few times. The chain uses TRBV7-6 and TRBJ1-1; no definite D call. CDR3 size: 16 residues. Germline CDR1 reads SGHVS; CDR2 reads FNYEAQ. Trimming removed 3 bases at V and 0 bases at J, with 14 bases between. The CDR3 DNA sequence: TGTGCCAGCAGCTTCTCCCCGGCGGGTCTGAACACTGAAGCTTTCTTT. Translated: CASSFSPAGLNTEAFF.

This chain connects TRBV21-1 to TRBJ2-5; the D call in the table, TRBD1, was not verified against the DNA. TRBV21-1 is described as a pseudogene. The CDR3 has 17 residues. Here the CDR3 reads CASSKIGDRTREETQYF. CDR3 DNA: TGTGCTAGCAGCAAAATCGGGGACAGGACCCGGGAAGAGACCCAGTACTTC.

In DNA form, the CDR3 reads TGCGCCAGCAGCCACGTCCCGGGCGGGGGCACAGATACGCAGTATTTT. Translating gives CASSHVPGGGTDTQYF. V gene TRBV5-1 combines with J gene TRBJ2-3, with D maybe TRBD2 (6 bases). With 4 bases removed from V and 1 base from J, the gap between germline ends came to 16 bases. The CDR3 loop spans 16 amino acids. Germline CDR1 is SGHRS and CDR2 is YFSETQ.

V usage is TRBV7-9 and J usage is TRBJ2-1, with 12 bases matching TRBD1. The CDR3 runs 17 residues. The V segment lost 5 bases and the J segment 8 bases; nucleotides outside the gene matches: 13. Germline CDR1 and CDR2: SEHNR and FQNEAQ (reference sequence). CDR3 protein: CASSGTTGTGGRDEQFF. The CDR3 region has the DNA TGTGCCAGCAGCGGGACGACCGGGACAGGGGGCCGCGATGAGCAGTTCTTC.

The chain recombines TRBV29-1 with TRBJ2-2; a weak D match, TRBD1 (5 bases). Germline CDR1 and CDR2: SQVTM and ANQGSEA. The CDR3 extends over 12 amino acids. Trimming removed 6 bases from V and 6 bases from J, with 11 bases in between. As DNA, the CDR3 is TGCAGCGTCCGCCAGGGTGCCGGGGAGCTGTTTTTT. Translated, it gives CSVRQGAGELFF.

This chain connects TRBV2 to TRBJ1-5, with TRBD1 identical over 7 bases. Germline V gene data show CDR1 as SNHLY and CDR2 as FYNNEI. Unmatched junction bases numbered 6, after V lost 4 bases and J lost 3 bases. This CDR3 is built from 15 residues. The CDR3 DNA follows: TGTGCCAGCAGTGTATTAGGGACAGTCAATCAGCCCCAGCATTTT. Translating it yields CASSVLGTVNQPQHF.

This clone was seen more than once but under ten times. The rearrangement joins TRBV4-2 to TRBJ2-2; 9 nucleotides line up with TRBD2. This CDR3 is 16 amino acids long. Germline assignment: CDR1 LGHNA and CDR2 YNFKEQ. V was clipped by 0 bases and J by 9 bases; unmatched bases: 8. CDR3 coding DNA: TGTGCCAGCAGCCAAGAAGGTAGCGGGAGTAAGAGGGAGCTGTTTTTT. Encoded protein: CASSQEGSGSKRELFF.

The CDR3 nucleotides are TGCGCCAGCAGCCAAGACACGGCTAACTATGGCTACACCTTC. Protein sequence: CASSQDTANYGYTF. The chain uses TRBV4-3 and TRBJ1-2, with unresolved D. This CDR3 is 14 amino acids long. Trimming stripped 0 bases from V and 0 bases from J, with 5 bases between. CDR1 and CDR2 from the germline V gene are LGHNA and YSLEER.

In DNA, the CDR3 is TGTGCCAGTAGTATGGACAGGGAAGAGACCCAGTACTTC. Residues: CASSMDREETQYF. The chain carries TRBV19 and TRBJ2-5; TRBD1 matches at 8 bases. The CDR3 has 13 amino acids. The germline V gene encodes CDR1 LNHDA and CDR2 SQIVND (reference sequence). V trimming: 3 bases; J trimming: 3 bases; junction bases outside the gene matches: 0.

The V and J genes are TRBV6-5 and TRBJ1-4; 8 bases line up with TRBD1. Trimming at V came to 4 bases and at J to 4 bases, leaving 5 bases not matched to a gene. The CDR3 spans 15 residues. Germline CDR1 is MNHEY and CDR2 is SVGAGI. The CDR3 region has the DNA TGTGCCAGCAGTTTGGGACAGGCCAATAATGAAAAACTGTTTTTT. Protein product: CASSLGQANNEKLFF.

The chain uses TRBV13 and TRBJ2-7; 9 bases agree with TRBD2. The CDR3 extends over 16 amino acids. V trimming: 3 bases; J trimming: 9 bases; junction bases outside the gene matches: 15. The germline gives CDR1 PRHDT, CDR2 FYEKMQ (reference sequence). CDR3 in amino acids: CASSFLPSGDEVGQYF. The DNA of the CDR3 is TGTGCCAGCAGCTTTCTACCTAGCGGGGATGAAGTAGGGCAGTACTTC.

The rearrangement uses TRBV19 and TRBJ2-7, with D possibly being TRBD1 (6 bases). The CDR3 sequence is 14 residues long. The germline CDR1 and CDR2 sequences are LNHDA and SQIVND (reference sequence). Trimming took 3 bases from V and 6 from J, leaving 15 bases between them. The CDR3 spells CASSIPHNRAEQYF. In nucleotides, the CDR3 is TGTGCCAGTAGTATCCCCCACAACAGGGCCGAGCAGTACTTC.

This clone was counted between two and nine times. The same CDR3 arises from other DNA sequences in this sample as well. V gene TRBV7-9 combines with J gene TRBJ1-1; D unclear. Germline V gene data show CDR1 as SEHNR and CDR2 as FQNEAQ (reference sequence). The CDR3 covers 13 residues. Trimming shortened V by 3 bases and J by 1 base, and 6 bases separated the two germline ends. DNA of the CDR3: TGTGCCAGCAGCTTTGGCAGGAACACTGAAGCTTTCTTT. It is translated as CASSFGRNTEAFF.

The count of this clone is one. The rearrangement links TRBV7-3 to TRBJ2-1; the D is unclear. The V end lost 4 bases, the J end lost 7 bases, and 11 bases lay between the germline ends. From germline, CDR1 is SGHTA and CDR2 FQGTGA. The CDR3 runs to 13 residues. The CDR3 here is CASSSVPVNEQFF. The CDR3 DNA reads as TGTGCCAGCAGCTCCGTACCTGTAAATGAGCAGTTCTTC.

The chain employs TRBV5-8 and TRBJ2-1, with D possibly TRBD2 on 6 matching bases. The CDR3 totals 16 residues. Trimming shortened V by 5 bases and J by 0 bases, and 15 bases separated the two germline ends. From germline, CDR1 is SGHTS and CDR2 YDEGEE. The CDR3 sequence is CASRPGVISSYNEQFF. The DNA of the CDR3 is TGTGCCAGCAGACCGGGAGTAATTAGCTCCTACAATGAGCAGTTCTTC.

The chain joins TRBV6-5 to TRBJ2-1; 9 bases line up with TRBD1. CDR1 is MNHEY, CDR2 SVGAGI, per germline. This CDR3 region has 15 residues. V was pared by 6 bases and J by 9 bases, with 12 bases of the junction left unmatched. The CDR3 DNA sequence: TGTGCCAGCAGGCCCGGGACAGGGCATCACGGTGAGCAGTTCTTC. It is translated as CASRPGTGHHGEQFF.

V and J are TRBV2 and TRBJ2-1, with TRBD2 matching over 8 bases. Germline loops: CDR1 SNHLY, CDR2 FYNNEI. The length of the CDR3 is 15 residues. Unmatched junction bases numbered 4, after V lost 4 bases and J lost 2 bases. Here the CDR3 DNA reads TGTGCCAGCAGTGTTAGCGGGGACGCCTACAATGAGCAGTTCTTC. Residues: CASSVSGDAYNEQFF. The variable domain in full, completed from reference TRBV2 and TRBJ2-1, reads EPEVTQTPSHQVTQMGQEVILRCVPISNHLYFYWYRQILGQKVEFLVSFYNNEISEKSEIFDDQFSVERPDGSNFTLKIRSTKLEDSAMYFCASSVSGDAYNEQFFGPGTRLTVL.

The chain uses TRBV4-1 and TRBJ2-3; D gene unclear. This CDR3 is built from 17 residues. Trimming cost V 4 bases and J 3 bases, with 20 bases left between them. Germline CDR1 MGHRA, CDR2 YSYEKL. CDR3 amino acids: CASSPLEGGLGTDTQYF. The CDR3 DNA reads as TGCGCCAGCAGCCCCCTCGAAGGTGGCCTGGGGACAGATACGCAGTATTTT.

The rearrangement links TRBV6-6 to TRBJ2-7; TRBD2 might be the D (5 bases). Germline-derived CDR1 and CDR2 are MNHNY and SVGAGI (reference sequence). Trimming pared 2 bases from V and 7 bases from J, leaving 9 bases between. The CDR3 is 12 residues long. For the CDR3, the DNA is TGTGCCAGCAGTTACACTGGACTGGAGCAGTACTTC. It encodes CASSYTGLEQYF.

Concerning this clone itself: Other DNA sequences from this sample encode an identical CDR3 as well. The CDR3 loop reads CASSPGQGKVWQPQHF. CDR3 DNA: TGTGCCAGCAGCCCAGGGCAGGGGAAGGTGTGGCAGCCCCAGCATTTT. The V call is TRBV5-8, the J call TRBJ1-5; possibly TRBD1 for D (6 bases). V was trimmed by 4 bases and J by 7 bases, leaving 21 bases between them. CDR1 is SGHTS and CDR2 is YDEGEE in the germline V gene. The length of the CDR3 is 16 residues.

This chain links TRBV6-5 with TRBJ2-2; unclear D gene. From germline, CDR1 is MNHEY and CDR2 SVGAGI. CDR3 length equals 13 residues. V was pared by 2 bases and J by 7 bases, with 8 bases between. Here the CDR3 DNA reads TGTGCCAGCAGTTACATTTATAGCGGGGAGCTGTTTTTT. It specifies CASSYIYSGELFF.

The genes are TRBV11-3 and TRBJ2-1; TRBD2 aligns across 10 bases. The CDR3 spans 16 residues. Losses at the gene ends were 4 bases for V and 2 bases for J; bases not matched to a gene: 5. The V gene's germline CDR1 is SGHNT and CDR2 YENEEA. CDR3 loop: CASSSSGSWAYNEQFF. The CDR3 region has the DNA TGTGCCAGCAGCTCTAGCGGGAGTTGGGCCTACAATGAGCAGTTCTTC.

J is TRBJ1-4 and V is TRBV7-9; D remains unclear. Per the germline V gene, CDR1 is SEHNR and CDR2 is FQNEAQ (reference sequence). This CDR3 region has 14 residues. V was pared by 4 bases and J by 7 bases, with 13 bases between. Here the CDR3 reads CASSSGTFSEKLFF. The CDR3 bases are TGTGCCAGCAGCTCGGGTACATTCTCTGAAAAACTGTTTTTT.

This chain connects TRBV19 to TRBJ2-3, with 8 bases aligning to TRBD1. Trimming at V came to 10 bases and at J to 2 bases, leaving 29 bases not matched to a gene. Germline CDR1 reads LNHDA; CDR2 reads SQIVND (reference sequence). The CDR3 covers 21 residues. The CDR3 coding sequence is TGTGCCACTGGTAACCCTCCTCAGGGGGCGTTAGCCCTCACCTTCACAGATACGCAGTATTTT. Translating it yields CATGNPPQGALALTFTDTQYF.

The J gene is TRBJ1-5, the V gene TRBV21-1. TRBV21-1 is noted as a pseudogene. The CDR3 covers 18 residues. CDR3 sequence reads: CASSKARETEYSNQPQHF. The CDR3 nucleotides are TGTGCCAGCAGCAAAGCGCGCGAGACGGAATATAGCAATCAGCCCCAGCATTTT.

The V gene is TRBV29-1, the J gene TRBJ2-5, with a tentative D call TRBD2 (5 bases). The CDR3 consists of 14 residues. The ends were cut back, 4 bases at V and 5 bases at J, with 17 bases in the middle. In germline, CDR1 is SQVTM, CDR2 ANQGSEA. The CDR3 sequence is CSVAGWTGMETQYF. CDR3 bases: TGCAGCGTTGCCGGATGGACGGGGATGGAGACCCAGTACTTC.

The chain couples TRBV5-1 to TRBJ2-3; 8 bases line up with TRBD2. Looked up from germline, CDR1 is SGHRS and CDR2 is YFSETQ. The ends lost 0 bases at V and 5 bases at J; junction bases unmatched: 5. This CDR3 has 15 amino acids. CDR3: CASSLVGGAGDTQYF. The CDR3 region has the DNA TGCGCCAGCAGCTTGGTCGGGGGGGCGGGAGATACGCAGTATTTT.